One TCR beta chain is described in this entry. Its specificity is unknown. This entry belongs to a study of shared clonotypes between healthy human individuals. Looking at the study overall: Researchers assigned three CD4 naive, three CD4 memory, two CD8 naive and one CD8 memory plate to each donor. Study-level results: Of the naive CD4 clonotypes, roughly 5% were shared across a handful of donors. Having only a few donors restricted how much genetic and exposure-history diversity was captured.

The CDR3 covers 14 residues. V lost 3 bases to trimming and J lost 7 bases, with 14 bases between them. Per the germline V gene, CDR1 is SGHKS and CDR2 is YYEKEE (reference sequence). Sequenced by immunoSEQ multiplex PCR; TCRdb stores in-frame clones only, minus some. The sample lists about 590,000 clones; nearly 97% were seen once. The naive CD8 subset, CD45RO-negative cells positively selected for CCR7, excluded terminally differentiated effector memory CD45RA+ cells. This rearrangement joins TRBV5-5 to TRBJ2-1, with D perhaps given as TRBD1 or TRBD2 (5 bases each). The sequence was obtained from a woman aged 25 to 45 in good health. The sequenced sample was naive CD8+ T cells sorted from blood. The CDR3 sequence is CASSWGPPRNEQFF. The CDR3 nucleotides are TGTGCCAGCAGCTGGGGACCTCCCAGGAATGAGCAGTTCTTC.